This TCR beta chain originates from a study of CD8 T cells in ankylosing spondylitis. The table lists this clonotype with a few counts. Its antigen is still unknown. From the 5' RACE reads, TCRdb called clonotypes with MiXCR, one entry per CDR3 protein. Altogether 670,000 or so distinct CDR3 sequences are present, about 20% being singletons, with the ten largest covering over 15%. Overall study results and limits: What seemed typical of ankylosing spondylitis blood was a TCR beta motif built from roughly eight highly homologous variants.

The CDR3 covers 15 residues. Germline CDR1 and CDR2: SGHVS and FQNEAQ. V lost 1 base and J lost 1, with 10 bases in between. This chain joins TRBV7-8 and TRBJ1-1; D is unclear. Sequenced input: blood, either unsorted or a sorted T cell fraction (not recorded which). This clonotype was sampled from a male donor with ankylosing spondylitis. CDR3 loop: CASSLDRWGNTEAFF. CDR3 nucleotides: TGTGCCAGCAGCTTAGACCGCTGGGGGAACACTGAAGCTTTCTTT.